A selection of T cell receptor beta chains follows, all from one sample in a study of immune cell composition in non-small cell lung cancer. Repertoires were generated with immunoSEQ multiplex PCR, while TCRdb's copy carries only in-frame clones and drops some. The sample lists about 6,000 clones; about 85% were seen once. The sequenced sample consisted of non-adjacent lung tissue. These receptors all stem from a human donor with non-small cell lung cancer. Each CDR3 is given with its conserved first and last residue. A D gene is named only where the DNA matches it firmly. The size field is filled for only some rows; it gives once, few, many or a size class.

. TRBJ2-5 TRBV19 . 13 CASSMVRGETQYF TGTGCCAGTAGTATGGTGCGGGGAGAGACCCAGTACTTC
. TRBJ2-2 TRBV7-9 . 15 CASRGGAGSTGELFF TGTGCCAGCAGAGGGGGGGCTGGGAGCACCGGGGAGCTGTTTTTT
. TRBJ2-7 TRBV9 TRBD2 15 CASSVALAGVDEQYF TGTGCCAGCAGCGTAGCTTTGGCGGGAGTGGACGAGCAGTACTTC
. TRBJ2-3 TRBV7-8 TRBD1 15 CASTTRDRNTDTQYF TGTGCCAGCACCACTAGGGACAGAAACACAGATACGCAGTATTTT
. TRBJ1-1 TRBV29-1 . 14 CSVAPGGSSHEAFF TGCAGCGTTGCCCCCGGAGGCAGTTCCCATGAAGCTTTCTTT
few TRBJ2-5 TRBV7-6 . 13 CASSLGQIQTQYF TGTGCCAGCAGCTTAGGACAGATCCAGACCCAGTACTTC
. TRBJ2-5 TRBV5-4 TRBD1 14 CASSAGQGQETQYF TGTGCCAGCAGCGCGGGACAGGGCCAAGAGACCCAGTACTTC
. TRBJ1-2 TRBV27 TRBD1 15 CASSFSTDRGYGYTF TGTGCCAGCAGTTTCTCAACGGACAGGGGGTATGGCTACACCTTC
. TRBJ2-1 TRBV7-3 . 15 CASSSERALYNEQFF TGTGCCAGCAGCTCGGAGCGGGCGCTATACAATGAGCAGTTCTTC
. TRBJ2-1 TRBV5-1 TRBD1 16 CASSLATGTGNNEQFF TGCGCCAGCAGCTTGGCCACAGGGACAGGGAACAATGAGCAGTTCTTC
. TRBJ2-3 TRBV25-1 . 13 CASTKPLTDTQYF TGTGCCAGCACCAAGCCACTTACAGATACGCAGTATTTT
. TRBJ1-5 TRBV28 TRBD1 16 CASSSGGQGSNQPQHF TGTGCCAGCAGTTCCGGTGGACAGGGAAGCAATCAGCCCCAGCATTTT
. TRBJ1-1 TRBV18 TRBD1 16 CASSPPQGPLGSEAFF TGTGCCAGCTCACCCCCACAGGGGCCCTTGGGATCTGAAGCTTTCTTT
. TRBJ2-5 TRBV30 TRBD2 14 CAWSRAGVGETQYF TGTGCCTGGAGCAGAGCGGGAGTAGGGGAGACCCAGTACTTC
. TRBJ1-5 TRBV6-1 . 14 CASSEAPGNQPQHF TGTGCCAGCAGTGAAGCGCCGGGGAACCAGCCCCAGCATTTT
. TRBJ1-1 TRBV11-2 . 13 CASSGHMNTEAFF TGTGCCAGCAGCGGCCATATGAACACTGAAGCTTTCTTT
. TRBJ2-6 TRBV7-8 TRBD2 20 CASSLRGVLAGSSGANVLTF TGTGCCAGCAGCCTCCGAGGAGTACTAGCGGGAAGCTCTGGGGCCAACGTCCTGACTTTC
. TRBJ1-1 TRBV25-1 . 17 CASSTIVGGRGGAEAFF TGTGCCAGCAGTACTATCGTCGGGGGGAGAGGAGGCGCTGAAGCTTTCTTT
. TRBJ2-5 TRBV6-5 TRBD2 14 CASSYGGGGKTQYF TGTGCCAGCAGTTACGGCGGGGGTGGGAAGACCCAGTACTTC
. TRBJ2-2 TRBV5-1 . 11 CASSFLGELFF TGCGCCAGCAGCTTTCTCGGGGAGCTGTTTTTT
once TRBJ2-1 TRBV6-1 TRBD2 15 CASILLAETYNEQFF TGTGCCAGCATTCTTCTAGCGGAGACATACAATGAGCAGTTCTTC
. TRBJ1-1 TRBV30 TRBD1 14 CAWGHRGRNTEAFF TGTGCCTGGGGTCACAGGGGGCGGAACACTGAAGCTTTCTTT
. TRBJ2-1 TRBV4-1 TRBD2 16 CASSQDLAGGNNEQFF TGCGCCAGCAGCCAAGACCTAGCGGGAGGAAACAATGAGCAGTTCTTC
. TRBJ2-6 TRBV27 TRBD1 17 CASSPGGLGSGANVLTF TGTGCCAGCAGTCCAGGGGGCTTGGGATCTGGGGCCAACGTCCTGACTTTC
. TRBJ1-3 TRBV5-6 TRBD1 15 CASSLRQGSANTIYF TGTGCCAGCAGCTTGCGACAGGGAAGCGCAAACACCATATATTTT
. TRBJ2-7 TRBV7-2 . 15 CASSPAFSRHYEQYF TGTGCCAGCAGCCCCGCCTTCTCCCGACACTACGAGCAGTACTTC
once TRBJ2-7 TRBV30 TRBD2 15 CAWSVSQREAVEQYF TGTGCCTGGAGTGTATCTCAGCGGGAGGCTGTCGAGCAGTACTTC
. TRBJ2-1 TRBV7-2 TRBD1 17 CASSLVSGGGSYDEQFF TGTGCCAGCAGCTTAGTTTCAGGGGGCGGATCGTACGATGAGCAGTTCTTC
. TRBJ2-2 TRBV30 . 13 CAWSVQDTGELFF TGTGCCTGGAGTGTACAGGACACCGGGGAGCTGTTTTTT
. TRBJ1-2 TRBV2 . 13 CASSEERSYGYTF TGTGCCAGCAGTGAAGAGAGAAGCTATGGCTACACCTTC
. TRBJ2-2 TRBV6-5 . 16 CASSSPRGANTGELFF TGTGCCAGCAGTTCCCCCAGGGGCGCCAACACCGGGGAGCTGTTTTTT
. TRBJ2-5 TRBV5-1 . 14 CASSLAGSQETQYF TGCGCCAGCAGCTTGGCGGGGTCCCAAGAGACCCAGTACTTC
. TRBJ2-5 TRBV27 TRBD2 16 CASTRTAGVRQETQYF TGTGCCAGCACTAGGACGGCGGGGGTTCGCCAAGAGACCCAGTACTTC
. TRBJ2-5 TRBV7-2 . 10 CASSGRTQYF TGTGCCAGCAGCGGCCGGACCCAGTACTTC
. TRBJ1-5 TRBV27 TRBD1 15 CASRIGQGSNQPQHF TGTGCCAGCAGGATTGGACAGGGAAGCAATCAGCCCCAGCATTTT
. TRBJ2-5 TRBV18 . 15 CASSPKEGQGETQYF TGTGCCAGCTCACCAAAAGAAGGACAAGGAGAGACCCAGTACTTC
. TRBJ2-5 TRBV7-6 TRBD1 15 CASSLMTGLTETQYF TGTGCCAGCAGCTTGATGACAGGGTTGACGGAGACCCAGTACTTC
. TRBJ1-1 TRBV9 . 15 CASSPRGQVNTEAFF TGTGCCAGCAGCCCCAGGGGCCAGGTCAACACTGAAGCTTTCTTT
. TRBJ2-7 TRBV21-1 . 16 CASNFKGEGDDYEQYF TGTGCCAGCAATTTCAAAGGGGAGGGCGACGACTACGAGCAGTACTTC
. TRBJ1-3 TRBV6-1 . 11 CASQSGNTIYF TGTGCCAGCCAGTCTGGAAACACCATATATTTT
. TRBJ2-3 TRBV11-3 TRBD1 16 CASSLRQGGYTDTQYF TGTGCCAGCAGCCTAAGACAGGGGGGTTACACAGATACGCAGTATTTT
. TRBJ2-7 TRBV5-5 . 13 CASSLDISYEQYF TGTGCCAGCAGCTTGGATATTTCCTACGAGCAGTACTTC
. TRBJ1-1 TRBV5-8 . 15 CASSLGILMNTEAFF TGTGCCAGCAGCCTAGGTATCCTAATGAACACTGAAGCTTTCTTT
once TRBJ2-3 TRBV4-2 . 14 CASSQDRSTDTQYF TGTGCCAGCAGCCAAGACCGGAGCACAGATACGCAGTATTTT
. TRBJ2-3 TRBV29-1 TRBD2 19 CSVVGPGLAGGGSTDTQYF TGCAGCGTTGTAGGGCCGGGACTAGCGGGAGGCGGTAGCACAGATACGCAGTATTTT
. TRBJ2-5 TRBV9 . 16 CASSVGRRRNQETQYF TGTGCCAGCAGCGTAGGTCGGCGGAGGAATCAAGAGACCCAGTACTTC
. TRBJ2-2 TRBV11-1 . 13 CASSRVNTGELFF TGTGCCAGCAGCAGAGTTAACACCGGGGAGCTGTTTTTT
. TRBJ2-7 TRBV27 . 15 CASSPGTQNLYEQYF TGTGCCAGCAGTCCCGGGACACAGAACCTCTACGAGCAGTACTTC
once TRBJ2-7 TRBV5-1 . 15 CASSNSAGEGGEQYF TGCGCCAGCTCGAATTCCGCGGGAGAAGGGGGCGAGCAGTACTTC
. TRBJ2-1 TRBV7-9 TRBD1 14 CASSLGQGWDEQFF TGTGCCAGCAGCTTAGGACAGGGGTGGGATGAGCAGTTCTTC
. TRBJ2-3 TRBV7-7 . 13 CASSLQDTDTQYF TGTGCCAGCAGCTTACAGGACACAGATACGCAGTATTTT
few TRBJ2-1 TRBV6-5 . 13 CASSIPSREEQFF TGTGCCAGCAGTATCCCGAGCCGAGAGGAGCAGTTCTTC
. TRBJ2-1 TRBV5-1 TRBD2 15 CASSPGLAGKDEQFF TGCGCCAGCAGCCCTGGACTAGCGGGAAAGGATGAGCAGTTCTTC
. TRBJ2-1 TRBV5-1 . 11 CASSQANEQFF TGCGCCAGCAGCCAAGCCAATGAGCAGTTCTTC
. TRBJ1-5 TRBV27 TRBD1 13 CATGDSPRQPQHF TGTGCCACGGGGGACAGCCCCCGGCAGCCCCAGCATTTT